These T cell receptor beta chains were read from a single sample in a study of blood T cell repertoires in COVID-19. Data came from immunoSEQ multiplex PCR; TCRdb stores just in-frame clones and leaves some out. The profile shows some 220,000 clones, 75% to 90% of them singletons. The source material was PBMCs or T cells enriched from blood (not recorded which). The source is a woman in her late teens or twenties in a cohort exposed to, infected with or recovered from COVID-19 (not recorded which). The CDR3 runs from the conserved cysteine through the conserved F or W. The D gene is left open where the match is weak. A row's size may be missing; if present it is once, few, many or a size class.

J gene,V gene,D gene,clone size,CDR3 DNA,CDR3 protein
TRBJ2-5,TRBV2,TRBD1,.,TGTGCCAGCAAGGGACAGGAGGGTACCCAAGAGACCCAGTACTTC,CASKGQEGTQETQYF
TRBJ1-6,TRBV7-9,.,.,TGTGCCAGCAGCTTGGTAGACACCTACCCTTCACCCCTCCACTTT,CASSLVDTYPSPLHF
TRBJ1-1,TRBV20-1,.,.,TGCAGTAGAGGGTCCGACACTGAAGCTTTCTTT,CSRGSDTEAFF
TRBJ1-2,TRBV2,TRBD1,few,TGTGCCAGCAGTGAGGGACAGGGGGTGAGTGGCTACACCTTC,CASSEGQGVSGYTF
TRBJ2-7,TRBV7-3,.,.,TGTGCCAGCAGCTTAGGCGGAACCTACGAGCAGTACTTC,CASSLGGTYEQYF
TRBJ1-3,TRBV10-3,TRBD1,.,TGTGCCATCAGTGAGGGACAGGGTTCTGGAAACACCATATATTTT,CAISEGQGSGNTIYF
TRBJ2-5,TRBV4-1,.,.,TGCGCCAGCAGCCAAGGGGGAGGGGGGCAGACCCAGTACTTC,CASSQGGGGQTQYF
TRBJ1-1,TRBV6-6,.,.,TGTGCCAGCAGACTACCGGGAGAAGAAGCTTTCTTT,CASRLPGEEAFF
TRBJ1-6,TRBV5-6,TRBD1,.,TGTGCCAGCAGCCTGGGACAGTATAATTCACCCCTCCACTTT,CASSLGQYNSPLHF
TRBJ2-1,TRBV6-5,.,.,TGTGCCAGCAGCCGACAGTTCAATGAGCAGTTCTTC,CASSRQFNEQFF
TRBJ2-2,TRBV4-1,TRBD2,.,TGCGCCAGCAGCCAAGAACGCGGGAGGGACACCGGGGAGCTGTTTTTT,CASSQERGRDTGELFF
TRBJ1-2,TRBV4-1,.,.,TGCGCCAGCAGCCAAGCAGGGTTTGATGGCTACACCTTC,CASSQAGFDGYTF
TRBJ1-1,TRBV4-2,.,.,TGTGCCAGCAGCCGTCGAGCGGGGGTGGACACTGAAGCTTTCTTT,CASSRRAGVDTEAFF
TRBJ2-3,TRBV11-2,TRBD2,once,TGTGCCAGCAGCACTCCAGCGGGAGGGCCGGAAAATACGCAGTATTTT,CASSTPAGGPENTQYF
TRBJ1-2,TRBV28,TRBD1,once,TGTGCCAGCAGTTTCGGACAGGGCTACTATGGCTACACCTTC,CASSFGQGYYGYTF
TRBJ1-5,TRBV7-2,.,.,TGTGCCAGCAGCCCCCATAGCAATCAGCCCCAGCATTTT,CASSPHSNQPQHF
TRBJ2-2,TRBV5-4,TRBD2,.,TGTGCCAGCAGCTTGGAAGCGGGAGGGCCTCACGGGGAGCTGTTTTTT,CASSLEAGGPHGELFF
TRBJ1-6,TRBV18,.,.,TGTGCCAGCTCACCCCGTGTGGGGGGTGCACAGGCGGACTCACCCCTCCACTTT,CASSPRVGGAQADSPLHF
TRBJ2-7,TRBV10-2,.,.,TGCGCCAGCAGTGACACCTACGAGCAGTACTTC,CASSDTYEQYF
TRBJ2-7,TRBV10-2,.,.,TGCGCCAGCAGTGAGTCGAGTAGGGGTGGCGAGCAGTACTTC,CASSESSRGGEQYF
TRBJ2-1,TRBV19,.,.,TGTGCCAGTAGTACGGGGGGCGGAACTAATGAGCAGTTCTTC,CASSTGGGTNEQFF
TRBJ1-6,TRBV30,.,once,TGCCAACAGGGCACCTATAATTCACCCCTCCACTTT,CQQGTYNSPLHF
TRBJ1-2,TRBV7-3,.,.,TGTGCCAGCAGCTTAACATCCCAGGGGCAGGGTGGCTACACCTTC,CASSLTSQGQGGYTF
TRBJ1-3,TRBV11-3,TRBD1,.,TGTGCCAGCAGCTTAGGGGACAGGGGCCACACCATATATTTT,CASSLGDRGHTIYF
TRBJ2-5,TRBV7-2,TRBD2,.,TGTGCCAGCAGCTTAGGAGGGGCTAGCGGGGGTATGGAGACCCAGTACTTC,CASSLGGASGGMETQYF
TRBJ2-7,TRBV6-5,.,few,TGTGCCAGCAGTTTGACAGTGGCCTACGAGCAGTACTTC,CASSLTVAYEQYF
TRBJ2-5,TRBV29-1,TRBD2,.,TGCAGCGTTGTCGTCCTAGCGGGTCCCCAGTACTTC,CSVVVLAGPQYF
TRBJ2-1,TRBV4-1,TRBD2,.,TGCGCCAGCAGCCCTACCAGACTAGCTTCCTACAATGAGCAGTTCTTC,CASSPTRLASYNEQFF
TRBJ2-1,TRBV11-3,.,.,TGTGCCAGCAGCTTAGCCCGGAGGCGTAGCTACAATGAGCAGTTCTTC,CASSLARRRSYNEQFF
TRBJ1-6,TRBV2,.,.,TGTGCCAGCAGGGCTCCAGGCGGGGTCTATAATTCACCCCTCCACTTT,CASRAPGGVYNSPLHF
TRBJ1-3,TRBV11-2,.,.,TGTGCCAGCAGCTTAGGGGTACTACCCCCTGGAAACACCATATATTTT,CASSLGVLPPGNTIYF
TRBJ1-1,TRBV7-9,.,.,TGTGCCAGCACCCCCGGGGGGACTGAAGCTTTCTTT,CASTPGGTEAFF
TRBJ2-3,TRBV27,TRBD2,.,TGTGCCAGCAGTAGACTAGCGATAAGCACAGATACGCAGTATTTT,CASSRLAISTDTQYF
TRBJ2-5,TRBV5-1,TRBD2,.,TGCGCCAGCAGCCAACCGTTAGCGGGGGGACAAGAGACCCAGTACTTC,CASSQPLAGGQETQYF
TRBJ2-2,TRBV3-1/TRBV3-2,TRBD2,.,TGTGCCAGCAGCCAAGCGGCAGCGGGGGGGCCAGCCGGGGAGCTGTTTTTT,CASSQAAAGGPAGELFF
TRBJ2-7,TRBV15,.,.,TGTGCCACCAGCAGAGATAATACAGAATCCCACGAGCAGTACTTC,CATSRDNTESHEQYF
TRBJ1-6,TRBV28,.,.,TGTGCCAGCTCTCTGAGGGATTCACCCCTCCACTTT,CASSLRDSPLHF
TRBJ2-5,TRBV10-1,.,.,TGCGCCAGCAGTCCCGACTCCGGGAAGGGTCAAGAGACCCAGTACTTC,CASSPDSGKGQETQYF
TRBJ2-5,TRBV7-8,.,.,TGTGCCAGCAGCTTAGATTCGTCGATCCTAGCCGTCGAGACCCAGTACTTC,CASSLDSSILAVETQYF
TRBJ1-5,TRBV27,.,.,TGTGCCAGCAGAAGGGGTAGCAATCAGCCCCAGCATTTT,CASRRGSNQPQHF
TRBJ1-2,TRBV6-1,.,.,TGTGCCAGCAGTGAAGCGCCTAATCAGGGTACTGGTGGCTACACCTTC,CASSEAPNQGTGGYTF
TRBJ2-7,TRBV11-2,.,.,TGTGCCAGCAGCCACACCGATACCTCCTACGAGCAGTACTTC,CASSHTDTSYEQYF
TRBJ2-7,TRBV11-3,.,.,TGTGCCAGCAGCTCACCGGGACTTTTCTACGAGCAGTACTTC,CASSSPGLFYEQYF
TRBJ2-5,TRBV3-1/TRBV3-2,TRBD2,.,TGTGCCAGCATCCCAGCGGGAGGCCAGGAGACCCAGTACTTC,CASIPAGGQETQYF
TRBJ1-2,TRBV9,TRBD1,.,TGTGCCAGCAGCGTAGGGGGACAGGGAGCTAACTATGGCTACACCTTC,CASSVGGQGANYGYTF
TRBJ2-7,TRBV10-1,TRBD2,few,TGCGCCAGCAGTGAGGACAACCGGGACTACACGTCCTACGAGCAGTACTTC,CASSEDNRDYTSYEQYF
TRBJ1-1,TRBV7-9,TRBD1,.,TGTGCCAGCAGCGATCAGACAGGGTCGGGAACTGAAGCTTTCTTT,CASSDQTGSGTEAFF
TRBJ1-1,TRBV21-1,.,once,TGTGCCAGCAGCAAGGTCCGGATCGAGGTTAGGTCACACACTGAAGCTTTCTTT,CASSKVRIEVRSHTEAFF
TRBJ1-3,TRBV14,.,.,TGTGCCAGCAGCCCGAGAACAGACTCTGGAAACACCATATATTTT,CASSPRTDSGNTIYF
TRBJ1-2,TRBV5-4,.,.,TGTGCCAGCAGCTTGCGGACAGCAACTATCGCTCATGGCTACACCTTT,CASSLRTATIAHGYTF
TRBJ2-3,TRBV9,TRBD2,.,TGTGCCAGCAGCGTAGTAGCGGGGGGCACAGATACGCAGTATTTT,CASSVVAGGTDTQYF
TRBJ2-5,TRBV7-9,TRBD2,.,TGTGCCAGCAGCCCCCTAGCGGGTCGGCAAGAGACCCAGTACTTC,CASSPLAGRQETQYF
TRBJ2-7,TRBV3-1/TRBV3-2,.,.,TGTGCCAGCAGCCTCGATGGGGTTAGTGGGAGGGAGCAGTACTTC,CASSLDGVSGREQYF
TRBJ2-1,TRBV9,TRBD1,.,TGTGCCAGCAGCGTAGGACAGGGGGCCGTTAGGGGCAATGAGCAGTTCTTC,CASSVGQGAVRGNEQFF
TRBJ2-4,TRBV24-1,TRBD1,.,TGTGCCACCAGTGGGCCGGACAGGAACATTCAGTACTTC,CATSGPDRNIQYF
TRBJ1-6,TRBV7-8,.,.,TGTGCCAGCAGCTTAGAGGAGGGCTCACCCCTCCACTTT,CASSLEEGSPLHF
TRBJ1-5,TRBV10-3,TRBD1,.,TGTGCCTCCACAGGGGGCCAGGGTCAGCCCCAGCATTTT,CASTGGQGQPQHF
TRBJ2-2,TRBV30,.,.,TGTGCCTGGCTGTTGGCAAACACCGGGGAGCTGTTTTTT,CAWLLANTGELFF
TRBJ2-3,TRBV9,TRBD2,.,TGTGCCAGCACCCGGGGGGGCCTGGGAGATACGCAGTATTTT,CASTRGGLGDTQYF
TRBJ2-7,TRBV3-1/TRBV3-2,TRBD1,.,TGTGCCAGCAGCCACAGACAGGGCCCCTACGAGCAGTACTTC,CASSHRQGPYEQYF